The clone carrying this T cell receptor beta chain has just a few counts. Its antigen is unknown. These data originate in a study of T cells after yellow fever vaccination. TCRdb re-derived calls from the 5' RACE reads in MiXCR, one entry per CDR3 protein. The repertoire consists of 250,000 to 400,000 distinct CDR3 sequences, with around 4.5% occurring once and the leading ten covering roughly a fifth. Broader study findings: Clonotypes found in both CD4 and CD8 compartments made up a small share. Among primary-vaccination clones, most reappeared after the booster, at almost 98% for CD4 and 85% to 90% for CD8.

Germline V gives CDR1 LGHNA, CDR2 YSLEER. The CDR3 totals 16 residues. V was pared by 2 bases and J by 3 bases, with 11 bases between. The sample consisted of PBMCs, taken 15 days after the yellow fever booster vaccination. The source is a man between 18 and 29 years old who received the YFV17D yellow fever vaccine. This sequence joins TRBV4-3 and TRBJ1-6; D is uncertain. CDR3 sequence: CASSQYLRDYNSPLHF. The CDR3 DNA sequence: TGCGCCAGCAGCCAATACCTGCGGGACTATAATTCACCCCTCCACTTT.